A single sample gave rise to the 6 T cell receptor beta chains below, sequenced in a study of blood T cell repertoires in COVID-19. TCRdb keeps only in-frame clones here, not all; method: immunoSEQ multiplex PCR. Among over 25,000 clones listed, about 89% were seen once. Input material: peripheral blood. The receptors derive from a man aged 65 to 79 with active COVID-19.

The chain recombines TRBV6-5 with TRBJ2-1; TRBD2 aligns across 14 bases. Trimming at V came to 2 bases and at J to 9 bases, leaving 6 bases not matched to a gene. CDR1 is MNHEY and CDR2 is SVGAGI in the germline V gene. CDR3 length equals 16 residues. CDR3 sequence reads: CASSYRLAGGGTEQFF. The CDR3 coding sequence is TGTGCCAGCAGTTACAGACTAGCGGGAGGGGGAACTGAGCAGTTCTTC.

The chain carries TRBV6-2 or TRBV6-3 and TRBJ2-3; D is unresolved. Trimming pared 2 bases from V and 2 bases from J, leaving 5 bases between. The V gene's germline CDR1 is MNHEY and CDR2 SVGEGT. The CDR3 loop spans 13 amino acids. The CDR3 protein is CASSYDSTDTQYF. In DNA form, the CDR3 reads TGTGCCAGCAGTTACGACTCCACAGATACGCAGTATTTT.

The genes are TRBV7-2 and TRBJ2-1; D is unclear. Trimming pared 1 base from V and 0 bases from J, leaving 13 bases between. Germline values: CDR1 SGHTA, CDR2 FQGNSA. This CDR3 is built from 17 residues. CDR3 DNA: TGTGCCAGCAGCTTAGTCAGGTGGTCGAGCTCCTACAATGAGCAGTTCTTC. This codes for CASSLVRWSSSYNEQFF.

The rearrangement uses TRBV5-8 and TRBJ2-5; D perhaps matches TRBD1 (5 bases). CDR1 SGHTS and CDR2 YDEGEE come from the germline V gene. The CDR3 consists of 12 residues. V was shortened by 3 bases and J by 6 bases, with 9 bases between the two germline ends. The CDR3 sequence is CASSSGFQTQYF. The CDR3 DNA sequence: TGTGCCAGCAGCTCAGGGTTTCAGACCCAGTACTTC.

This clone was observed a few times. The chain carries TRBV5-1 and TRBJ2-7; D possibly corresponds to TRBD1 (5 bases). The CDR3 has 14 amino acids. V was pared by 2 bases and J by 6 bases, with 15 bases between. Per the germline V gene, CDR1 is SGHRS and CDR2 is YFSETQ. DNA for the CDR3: TGCGCCAGCAGCTTAGGTCAGGGCGATAGCGAGCAGTACTTC. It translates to CASSLGQGDSEQYF.

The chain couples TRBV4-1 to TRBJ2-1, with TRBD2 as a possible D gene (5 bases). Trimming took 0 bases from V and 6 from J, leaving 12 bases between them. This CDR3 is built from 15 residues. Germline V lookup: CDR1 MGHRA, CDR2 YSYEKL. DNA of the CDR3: TGCGCCAGCAGCCAAGAAGAACTAGTCAGCAATGAGCAGTTCTTC. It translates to CASSQEELVSNEQFF.